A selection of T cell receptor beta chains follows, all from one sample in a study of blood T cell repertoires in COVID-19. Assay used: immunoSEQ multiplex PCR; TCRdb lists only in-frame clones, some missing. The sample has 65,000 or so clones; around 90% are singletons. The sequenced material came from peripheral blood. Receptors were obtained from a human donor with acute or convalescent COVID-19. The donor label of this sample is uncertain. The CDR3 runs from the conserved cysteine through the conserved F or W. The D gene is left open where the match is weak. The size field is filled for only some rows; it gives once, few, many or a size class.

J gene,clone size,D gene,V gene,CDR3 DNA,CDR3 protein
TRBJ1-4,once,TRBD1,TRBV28,TGTGCCAGCACCTCTCTAGGGGGGACAGGGGGTGAAAAACTGTTTTTT,CASTSLGGTGGEKLFF
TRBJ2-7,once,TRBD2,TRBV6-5,TGTGCCAGCATGGGGACTAGCGGGACCTACGAGCAGTACTTC,CASMGTSGTYEQYF
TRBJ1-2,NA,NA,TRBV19,TGTGCCAGTCGACGACCAGGGGAAGCTAACTATGGCTACACCTTC,CASRRPGEANYGYTF
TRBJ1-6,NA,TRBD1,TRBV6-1,TGTGCCAGCAGGGAAGGGGACAGGGGTTCACCCCTCCACTTT,CASREGDRGSPLHF
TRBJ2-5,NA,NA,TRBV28,TGTGCCAGCAGTAGTCCGACACGAAATAACCAAGAGACCCAGTACTTC,CASSSPTRNNQETQYF
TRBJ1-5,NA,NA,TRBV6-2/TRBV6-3,TGTGCCAGCAGTTCACCGCGGGCAGGCAATCAGCCCCAGCATTTT,CASSSPRAGNQPQHF
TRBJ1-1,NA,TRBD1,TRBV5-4,TGTGCCAGCAGCCGAGGGACAGGGCGAGAAGCTTTCTTT,CASSRGTGREAFF
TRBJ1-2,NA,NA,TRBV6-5,TGTGCCAGCAGTTACCGCGGGGGGTTCTATGGCTACACCTTC,CASSYRGGFYGYTF
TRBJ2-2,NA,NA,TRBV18,TGTGCCAGCTCACCACCGAGCGGAGGCACCGGGGAGCTGTTTTTT,CASSPPSGGTGELFF
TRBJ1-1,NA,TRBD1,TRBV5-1,TGCGCCAGCAGCTTAGGAGGGACAGGGGCGGTGTTTGAAGCTTTCTTT,CASSLGGTGAVFEAFF
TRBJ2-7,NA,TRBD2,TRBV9,TGTGCCAGCAGCGCTCGGGGGAGGGACGAGCAGTACTTC,CASSARGRDEQYF